This entry is about one T cell receptor beta chain. Profiled with immunoSEQ multiplex PCR; TCRdb holds only in-frame clones, not every one. The sample yields fewer than 50,000 clones, 80% to 85% seen once. The data were taken from a study of blood T cell repertoires in COVID-19. As for the study in general: Samples of COVID-19 (acute and convalescent) were obtained from the United States, Italy and Spain. From T cells, B-cell-depleted T cells, or PBMCs came the material, which was cDNA or gDNA.

The CDR3 extends over 14 amino acids. Germline CDR1 is SGDLS and CDR2 is YYNGEE. V lost 4 bases, J lost 4 bases, and 6 bases stayed unmatched. The genes are TRBV9 and TRBJ1-1; TRBD1 matches at 8 bases. This clonotype was sampled from a man aged 55 to 70 with COVID-19, enrolled during active disease. The sequencing sample was made of peripheral blood. The chain's CDR3 is CASSTRQGSTEAFF. The CDR3 region has the DNA TGTGCCAGCAGCACCCGACAGGGGAGCACTGAAGCTTTCTTT.